The next 14 T cell receptor beta chains were all read from a single sample in a study of T cells in Graves' hyperthyroidism and ophthalmopathy. TCR beta CDR3 regions were amplified from RNA. The primer set for the first-round RT-PCR of the TCR CDR3 was HTBI. TCRdb re-derived calls from the multiplex PCR reads in MiXCR, one entry per CDR3 protein. The table includes 400,000 to 550,000 distinct CDR3 sequences, around 14% detected once. The sequenced material came from blood. Receptor source: a young woman with Graves' hyperthyroidism.

This clonotype has only a few counts. Since a much larger clone is just one base distant, this may be a read error. The chain has TRBV18 and TRBJ2-7; D is unresolved. The CDR3 totals 13 residues. The V and J ends lost 1 base and 1 base respectively, with 5 bases between them. Germline loops: CDR1 KGHSH, CDR2 LQKENI. CDR3 sequence (DNA): TGTGCCAGCTCACCACGGCGGTCCTACGAGCAGTACGTC. It is translated as CASSPRRSYEQYV.

The CDR3 DNA reads TGCAGTGCTTCGGTAGCGGGAGCGGTCATTAATGAGCAGTTCTTC. This gives the protein CSASVAGAVINEQFF. The chain combines TRBV20-1 with TRBJ2-1; 9 bases match TRBD2. This CDR3 contains 15 residues. V dropped 5 bases and J dropped 7; count of bases not matched to a gene: 12. CDR1 and CDR2 from the germline V gene are DFQATT and SNEGSKA (reference sequence).

In regard to this clonotype: One end of the junction is discordant with germline, which a read error may explain. The chain recombines TRBV6-1 with TRBJ2-7, with 8 bases that match TRBD1. Germline values: CDR1 MNHNS, CDR2 SASEGT. The CDR3 totals 14 residues. The CDR3 sequence is CASSEPGGSYEQHF. The CDR3, as DNA: TGTGCCAGCAGTGAGCCAGGGGGCTCCTACGAGCAGCACTTC.

This clonotype was detected only once. The chain recombines TRBV11-1 with TRBJ2-1, with 12 bases aligning to TRBD2. With V trimmed by 5 bases and J by 2 bases, 10 bases remained unmatched. Germline V gene lookup returns CDR1 SGHAT and CDR2 FQDESV (reference sequence). The CDR3 covers 18 residues. In nucleotides, the CDR3 is TGTGCCAGCAGCACCGGGACTAGCGGGCTGCCCCCCTACAATGAGCAGTTCTTC. This codes for CASSTGTSGLPPYNEQFF.

The sample holds many counts of this clonotype. This chain links TRBV29-1 with TRBJ1-3, with TRBD1 identical over 7 bases. The trim removed 2 bases at V and 0 bases at J, leaving 4 bases unmatched. The CDR3 contains 15 residues. Germline assignment: CDR1 SQVTM and CDR2 ANQGSEA. The CDR3 bases are TGCAGCGTTGAAATCGGACAGGTCTCTGGAAACACCATATATTTT. Protein product: CSVEIGQVSGNTIYF.

The chain joins TRBV2 to TRBJ2-1; 12 bases match TRBD2. Trimming at V came to 4 bases and at J to 6 bases, leaving 4 bases not matched to a gene. From germline, CDR1 is SNHLY and CDR2 FYNNEI. This CDR3 is 15 amino acids long. This chain's CDR3 is CASSAGLAGFNEQFF. DNA of the CDR3: TGTGCCAGCAGTGCGGGACTAGCGGGTTTCAATGAGCAGTTCTTC. Combining the CDR3 with reference TRBV2 and TRBJ2-1 gives the whole variable domain EPEVTQTPSHQVTQMGQEVILRCVPISNHLYFYWYRQILGQKVEFLVSFYNNEISEKSEIFDDQFSVERPDGSNFTLKIRSTKLEDSAMYFCASSAGLAGFNEQFFGPGTRLTVL.

A note on this clonotype: A much larger clone lies a single base off, so this may be a read error. The rearrangement uses TRBV11-3 and TRBJ2-2; D may be TRBD1 (6 bases). Trimming took 3 bases from V and 1 from J, leaving 9 bases between them. Germline loops: CDR1 SGHNT, CDR2 YENEEA. This CDR3 has 15 amino acids. The CDR3 spells CASSLRGQNTGELFF. For the CDR3, the DNA is TGTGCCAGCAGCTTGAGGGGACAGAACACCGGGGAGCTGTTTTTT.

This clonotype was counted a few times. V is TRBV9 and J is TRBJ2-2; a possible D gene is TRBD1 (6 bases). This CDR3 has 14 residues. Trimming pared 1 base from V and 14 bases from J, leaving 18 bases between. In germline, CDR1 is SGDLS, CDR2 YYNGEE. CDR3: CASSVSQGTRDLFF. The CDR3 DNA reads as TGTGCCAGCAGCGTATCACAGGGTACACGCGATCTGTTTTTT.

This clonotype was found many times. CDR3 in amino acids: CASTRQGIYEQYF. The CDR3 coding sequence is TGTGCCAGCACCCGACAGGGGATCTACGAGCAGTACTTC. This chain uses TRBV2 with TRBJ2-7; 8 nucleotides align to TRBD1. Per germline, CDR1 SNHLY and CDR2 FYNNEI. The CDR3 contains 13 residues. The V segment lost 7 bases and the J segment 3 bases; nucleotides outside the gene matches: 5.

This clonotype was counted a few times. Being one base from a much bigger clone, this may be a read error. The chain joins TRBV12-3 or TRBV12-4 to TRBJ1-3; D is uncertain. The V end lost 7 bases, the J end lost 3 bases, and 13 bases lay between the germline ends. CDR3 size: 14 residues. CDR3 sequence: CASIAAGFGNTIYF. CDR3 DNA: TGTGCCAGCATTGCCGCGGGCTTTGGAAACACCATATATTTT.

In this sample, this clonotype turned up a few times. DNA of the CDR3: TGCAGTGCTAGAGATTCCCTCCGGGACATTCGTCTGCATACCGCGGAAAAACTGTTTTTT. Protein: CSARDSLRDIRLHTAEKLFF. The V gene is TRBV20-1, the J gene TRBJ1-4; D may be TRBD1 (6 bases). The CDR3 is made up of 20 amino acids. V dropped 0 bases and J dropped 8 bases, with 31 bases sitting between them. Germline lookup yields CDR1 DFQATT and CDR2 SNEGSKA (reference sequence).

This clonotype showed up many times. The chain combines TRBV24-1 with TRBJ1-5, with 8 bases lining up with TRBD1. The CDR3 is 16 residues long. V shed 7 bases and J 0 bases; nucleotides not matched to a gene: 7. Germline-derived CDR1 and CDR2 are KGHDR and SFDVKD. CDR3 sequence: CATRGQGRYSNQPQHF. In DNA, the CDR3 is TGTGCCACCAGAGGACAGGGCCGATATAGCAATCAGCCCCAGCATTTT.

Many counts were recorded for this clonotype. The chain uses TRBV29-1 and TRBJ1-2; D is unresolved. Per germline, CDR1 SQVTM and CDR2 ANQGSEA. Trimming removed 5 bases from V and 2 bases from J, with 24 bases in between. The CDR3 covers 17 residues. CDR3 nucleotide sequence: TGCAGCGTTCCTCCGTCTTCGCGTCTTCGCAGCAACTATGGCTACACCTTC. Translated: CSVPPSSRLRSNYGYTF. The full variable domain, completed using reference TRBV29-1 and TRBJ1-2, is SAVISQKPSRDICQRGTSLTIQCQVDSQVTMMFWYRQQPGQSLTLIATANQGSEATYESGFVIDKFPISRPNLTFSTLTVSNMSPEDSSIYLCSVPPSSRLRSNYGYTFGSGTRLTVV.

This chain connects TRBV5-6 to TRBJ1-2; D gene unclear. The CDR3 totals 17 residues. V gave up 3 bases and J gave up 3 bases, with 21 bases separating them. In germline, CDR1 is SGHDT, CDR2 YYEEEE. The CDR3 is CASSSGFIREEDYGYTF. The CDR3 DNA sequence: TGTGCCAGCAGCTCCGGGTTCATAAGGGAGGAGGACTATGGCTACACCTTC.